The following is a TCR beta chain sequence with its context. No much larger clone is present one base from it, and per-base qualities are unavailable. These data are taken from a study of blood T cell repertoires in acute mononucleosis (dated by TCRdb to about 2020). For context, the study as a whole: Acute-phase samples, representing the primary response, were taken within 2 weeks of symptom onset. The mean blood EBV load was 3.5 to 4 log10 genome copies per million B cells in acute infection and over 2 at convalescence. In the acute phase, YVL-BR-specific cells accounted for a mean of approximately 2% of blood CD8 T cells, and GLC-BM-specific cells for a mean of about 1.1%. Beyond this particular receptor, the publication reports: Only three donors were included in the cohort, so group averages were based on very few individuals. Both chains seemed to play a part in GLC-BM selection, with public TCRbeta motifs on BV14-BJ2 and BV20-BJ1 appearing together with a TCRalpha motif on AV5-AJ31. Persistence into convalescence was observed for only about 10% of unique acute clonotypes, yet most of the response was made up by these persisting clonotypes, and the remaining acute clonotypes were seemingly replaced by new diverse de novo clonotypes. The low acute-to-convalescent clonotype overlap might be partly explained by sampling error, because only a fraction of each donor's blood was analyzed.

For TCR profiling, total RNA from no fewer than 8,500 sorted tetramer+ CD8 T cells was reverse transcribed into cDNA. CDR3 regions were PCR-amplified with primers annealing to V and J regions, and unique molecular identifiers were added to track templates. TCRalpha and TCRbeta chains were profiled using the immunoSEQ platform, including its sequencing and error-correction standards. The paper's processing steps were these. Clonal copy numbers were corrected for sequencing and PCR errors, and IMGT conventions were followed to define CDR3s. Only productive rearrangements were analyzed, using immunoSEQ Analyzer versions 2.0 and 3.0, with gene-pairing frequencies processed further in Microsoft Excel. V-J pairings were visualized as Circos plots, and CDR3 motifs were found with MEME plus a custom motifSearch program. The OLGA algorithm was used to calculate the probability of generation of TCR sequences. A clonotype seen at both visits was called persistent, a clonotype seen only at the acute visit was called nonpersistent, and a clonotype seen only at convalescence was called de novo. A public TCR was defined as an amino acid clonotype used by more than one donor. TCRdb's version of the immuneACCESS table is confined to in-frame rearrangements and falls short of the full clone set. An unresolved V gene accounts for under half of the shortfall where checked; the remainder is of unknown origin. V, J and clone size were drawn from that table, and D and trimming were deduced from the DNA. Here the sample has under 750 clones; approximately 35% occur a single time. The top ten clonotypes cover 35% to 55% of the sample.

Interpreted using the paper, the time point label stands for: acute infectious mononucleosis, at clinical presentation within 2 weeks of symptom onset (visit 1). Over the course of primary infection, this study followed CD8 T cell responses against two immunodominant EBV epitopes, BRLF1 109 (YVL-BR) and BMLF1 280 (GLC-BM). Primary EBV infection was taken to be indicated by a positive serum heterophile antibody test and EBV viral capsid antigen-specific IgM. Magnetic positive selection (MACS) was first used to enrich total CD8 T cells from PBMCs. A FACSAria III was used to sort live CD3+ CD8+ tetramer+ cells to a purity above 95%. A PE-conjugated tetramer loaded with the BMLF1 280-288 peptide was used for cell sorting. At both acute infection and convalescence, EBV epitope-specific CD8 T cells were tetramer-sorted, and the TCR repertoires of those cells were deep-sequenced directly ex vivo. A few people aged 18 to 29 with clinical acute infectious mononucleosis and laboratory evidence of primary EBV infection were used as donors. Heparinized peripheral blood was drawn at clinical presentation with mononucleosis symptoms and again about 6 months later. Ficoll-Paque density gradient centrifugation was used to isolate PBMCs.

The CDR3 runs 14 amino acids, cysteine and phenylalanine included. The entry retains the CDR3 DNA only, 42 bases that are in frame from base 1. The germline V gene supplies CDR1 SQVTM and CDR2 ANQGSEA. V has 4 bases trimmed and J has 3 bases trimmed; junction bases matching no gene number 8. The receptor comes from a man aged 18-30 years with infectious mononucleosis caused by EBV. The chain was built from TRBV29-1 and TRBJ2-7; 8 middle bases align to TRBD1. The specimen was EBV GLC epitope tetramer+ CD8+ T cells sorted from PBMCs, collected during acute infectious mononucleosis. The sample's cell subset or site label, decoded: CD8 T cells binding tetramer with EBV BMLF1 280-288 peptide (GLC-BM). The CDR3 protein: CSVVPGQVNYEQYF. The sequenced DNA is TGCAGCGTTGTACCGGGACAGGTAAACTACGAGCAGTACTTC.